These 8 T cell receptor beta chains were sequenced from one sample in a study of PD-1 blockade in classical Hodgkin lymphoma. The table came from immunoSEQ multiplex PCR; TCRdb's copy has only in-frame clones and leaves some out. Counted here are tens of thousands of clones, just over 75% occurring once; the ten biggest clones make up around 17%. Relapse after autologous stem cell transplantation occurred in every patient, and brentuximab vedotin exposure varied. Sequencing was performed on peripheral blood mononuclear cells (PBMCs), taken before the second cycle of nivolumab. All receptors come from a human donor with classical Hodgkin lymphoma.

The chain employs TRBV7-2 and TRBJ1-3; 9 bases align to TRBD1. The J segment lost 16 bases and the V segment lost 1 base, leaving 2 bases of the junction unmatched. Germline V gives CDR1 SGHTA, CDR2 FQGNSA. There are 11 residues in the CDR3. CDR3 sequence (DNA): TGTGCCAGCAGCTTAGGGGACAGGGAGTATTTT. This sequence encodes CASSLGDREYF. Full variable domain (missing parts from reference TRBV7-2 and TRBJ1-3): GAGVSQSPSNKVTEKGKDVELRCDPISGHTALYWYRQSLGQGLEFLIYFQGNSAPDKSGLPSDRFSAERTGGSVSTLTIQRTQQEDSAVYLCASSLGDREYFGEGSWLTVV.

J is TRBJ2-1 and V is TRBV11-3; D is unclear. The CDR3 runs 12 residues. V gave up 1 base and J gave up 6 bases, with 4 bases separating them. In germline, CDR1 is SGHNT, CDR2 YENEEA. The CDR3 protein is CASSLALNEQFF. The CDR3 DNA is TGTGCCAGCAGCTTAGCGCTCAATGAGCAGTTCTTC.

The chain carries TRBV7-9 and TRBJ1-1, with TRBD1 matching over 7 bases. The CDR3 totals 12 residues. With V trimmed by 5 bases and J by 8 bases, 5 bases remained unmatched. Germline V gives CDR1 SEHNR, CDR2 FQNEAQ (reference sequence). The CDR3 nucleotides are TGTGCCAGCAGCCCCCGGACAGGAGAAGCTTTCTTT. Translated: CASSPRTGEAFF.

The chain recombines TRBV2 with TRBJ2-5; D gene unclear. Germline-derived CDR1 and CDR2 are SNHLY and FYNNEI. This CDR3 region has 14 residues. The V gene lost 4 bases and the J gene lost 2 bases, with 11 bases spanning the gap. The CDR3 nucleotides read TGTGCCAGCAGTGGTGGGAACATGCAAGAGACCCAGTACTTC. Protein sequence: CASSGGNMQETQYF.

This clone was observed a few times. This rearrangement joins TRBV6-6 to TRBJ1-2; TRBD1 matches at 11 bases. The ends lost 6 bases at V and 4 bases at J; junction bases unmatched: 10. Per the germline V gene, CDR1 is MNHNY and CDR2 is SVGAGI (reference sequence). The CDR3 sequence is 16 residues long. CDR3 nucleotides: TGTGCCAGCAGAGATGGGACAGGGGGACTGAGCTATGGCTACACCTTC. This sequence encodes CASRDGTGGLSYGYTF.

CDR3 sequence: CASSAGQGRNTGELFF. CDR3 nucleotide sequence: TGCGCCAGCAGCGCTGGACAGGGGAGGAACACCGGGGAGCTGTTTTTT. The chain carries TRBV5-1 and TRBJ2-2, with 9 bases matching TRBD1. The length of the CDR3 is 16 residues. J gave up 1 base and V 4 bases, and 5 bases lay outside the gene matches. The germline CDR1 and CDR2 sequences are SGHRS and YFSETQ.

This clone was observed a few times. The chain joins TRBV7-9 to TRBJ2-7, with D perhaps TRBD1 (5 bases). Trimming took off 1 base at V and 2 bases at J, with 12 bases between the two ends. Germline values: CDR1 SEHNR, CDR2 FQNEAQ (reference sequence). The CDR3 has 15 amino acids. Written as DNA, the CDR3 is TGTGCCAGCAGCTTAGTACAGGCAGTTACCTACGAGCAGTACTTC. It encodes CASSLVQAVTYEQYF.

The chain has TRBV7-9 and TRBJ2-2; 11 bases fit TRBD2. Losses at the gene ends were 3 bases for V and 5 bases for J; bases not matched to a gene: 8. Germline loops: CDR1 SEHNR, CDR2 FQNEAQ (reference sequence). The CDR3 spans 17 residues. CDR3 nucleotides: TGTGCCAGCAGCTTTAGCGGGGGGGCCTCTTGGACCGGGGAGCTGTTTTTT. Residues: CASSFSGGASWTGELFF.